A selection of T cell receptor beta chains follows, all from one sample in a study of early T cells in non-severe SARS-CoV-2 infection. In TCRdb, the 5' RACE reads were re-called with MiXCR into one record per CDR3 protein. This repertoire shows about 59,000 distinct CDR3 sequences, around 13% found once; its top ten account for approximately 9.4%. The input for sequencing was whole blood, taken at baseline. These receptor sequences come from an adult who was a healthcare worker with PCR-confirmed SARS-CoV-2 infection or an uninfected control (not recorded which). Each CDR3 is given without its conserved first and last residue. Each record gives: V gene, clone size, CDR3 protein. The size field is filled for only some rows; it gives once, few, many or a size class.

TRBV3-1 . ASSQDRTGLGYGYT
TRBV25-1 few ASSAGGLTEAF
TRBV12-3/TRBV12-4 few ASSFRPRQPQH
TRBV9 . ASSVGPVGNTEAF
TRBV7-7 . ASTSSAHTQY
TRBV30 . AWSKREPSTDTQY
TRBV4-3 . ASSQETSETQY
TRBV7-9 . ASSLWGTQATNEKLF
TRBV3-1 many ASSPTPTSTDTQY
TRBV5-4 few ASSLQDPPREQY
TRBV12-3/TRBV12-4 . ASSRIIQETQY
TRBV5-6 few ASSPSGGYQPQH
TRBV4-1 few ASSQGPRIL
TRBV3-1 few ASSFPGGTEAF
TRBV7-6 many ASSLLSAGGLTGELF
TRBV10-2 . ASSSAPSTAYEKLF
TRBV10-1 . ASSRNSGTGAREQY
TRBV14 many ASSQVAGTPGANVLT
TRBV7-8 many ASSSGTTDNEQF
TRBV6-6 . ASSGEKLF
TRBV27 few ASSFVDTTYEQY
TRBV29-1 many SGGGGNTGELF
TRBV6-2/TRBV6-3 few ASSYGLADTQY
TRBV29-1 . SVDRGHEQY
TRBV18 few ASSLTSGRVIHEQY
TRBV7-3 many ASSPDRDTQY
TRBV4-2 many ASSQDGELYQETQY
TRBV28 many ASSPGTGVYYGYT
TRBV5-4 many ASSGGQPNYGYT
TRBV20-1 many SAMEGTEAF
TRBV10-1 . ASSEEGRSATNEKLF
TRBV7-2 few ASSLTGSVYGYT
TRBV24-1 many ATSDLRLDYTDTQY
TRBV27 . ASRTDGSSYNEQF
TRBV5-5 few ASSLRVRPSGANEQF
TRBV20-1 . SARGPRLATNEKLF
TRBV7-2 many ASSLRGFQETQY
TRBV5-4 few ASSRDGRQEKLF
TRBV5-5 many ASSYQGTGGFNEQF
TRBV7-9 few ASSQLRGQRTRDTQY